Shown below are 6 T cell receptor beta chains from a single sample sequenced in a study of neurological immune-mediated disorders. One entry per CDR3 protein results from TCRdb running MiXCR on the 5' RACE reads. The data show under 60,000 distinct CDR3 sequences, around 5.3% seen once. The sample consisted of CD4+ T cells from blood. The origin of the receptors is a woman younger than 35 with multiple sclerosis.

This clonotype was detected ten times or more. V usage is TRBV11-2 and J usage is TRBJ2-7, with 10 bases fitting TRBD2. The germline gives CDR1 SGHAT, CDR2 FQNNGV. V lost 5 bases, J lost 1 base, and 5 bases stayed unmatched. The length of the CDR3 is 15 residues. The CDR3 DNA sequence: TGTGCCAGCAGCCCAGGACTAGCGGAGTCCTACGAGCAGTACGTC. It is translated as CASSPGLAESYEQYV.

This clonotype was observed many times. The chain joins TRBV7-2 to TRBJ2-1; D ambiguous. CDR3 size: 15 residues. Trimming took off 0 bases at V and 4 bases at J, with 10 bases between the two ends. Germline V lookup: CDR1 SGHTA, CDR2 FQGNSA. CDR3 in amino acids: CASSLAGLTYNEQFF. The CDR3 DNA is TGTGCCAGCAGCTTAGCTGGCCTGACATACAATGAGCAGTTCTTC.

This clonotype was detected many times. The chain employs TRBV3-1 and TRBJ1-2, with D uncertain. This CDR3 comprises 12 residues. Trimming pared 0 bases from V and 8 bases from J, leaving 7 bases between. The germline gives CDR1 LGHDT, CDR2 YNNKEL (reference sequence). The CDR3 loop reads CASSQEVQGYTF. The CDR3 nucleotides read TGTGCCAGCAGCCAAGAGGTCCAGGGCTACACCTTC. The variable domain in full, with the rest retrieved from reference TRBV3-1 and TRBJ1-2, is DTAVSQTPKYLVTQMGNDKSIKCEQNLGHDTMYWYKQDSKKFLKIMFSYNNKELIINETVPNRFSPKSPDKAHLNLHINSLELGDSAVYFCASSQEVQGYTFGSGTRLTVV.

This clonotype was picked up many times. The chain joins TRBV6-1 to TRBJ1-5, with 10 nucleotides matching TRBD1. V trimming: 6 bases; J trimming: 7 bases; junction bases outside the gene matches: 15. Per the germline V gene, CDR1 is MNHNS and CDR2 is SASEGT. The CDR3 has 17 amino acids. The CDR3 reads CASSFLGDRGIRQPQHF. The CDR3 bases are TGTGCCAGCAGCTTCCTAGGGGACAGGGGAATCAGGCAGCCCCAGCATTTT.

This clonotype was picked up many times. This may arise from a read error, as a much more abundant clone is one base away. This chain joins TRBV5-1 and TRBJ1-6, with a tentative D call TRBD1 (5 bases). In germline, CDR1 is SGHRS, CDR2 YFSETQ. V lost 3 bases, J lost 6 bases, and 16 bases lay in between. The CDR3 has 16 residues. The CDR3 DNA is TGCGCCAGCAGCTCGGACCGATGGGGGGGTAATTCACCCCTCCACTTT. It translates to CASSSDRWGGNSPLHF.

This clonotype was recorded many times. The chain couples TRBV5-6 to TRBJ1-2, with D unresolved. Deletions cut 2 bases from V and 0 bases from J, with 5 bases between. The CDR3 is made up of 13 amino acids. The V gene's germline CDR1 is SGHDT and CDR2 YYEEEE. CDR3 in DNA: TGTGCCAGCAGCTTTACAACTAACTATGGCTACACCTTC. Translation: CASSFTTNYGYTF.